A single sample is the source of the 25 T cell receptor beta chains below, sequenced in a study of CD8 T cells in Susac syndrome. A quantity of about 0.5 to 1 ug RNA underwent reverse transcription using random hexamers. TCRdb redid the calling of the immunoSEQ multiplex PCR reads with MiXCR, one entry per CDR3 protein. The table shows about 200,000 distinct CDR3 sequences, with about 95% occurring only once. Sequenced material: CD4+ T cells from PBMCs. These receptors came from a human donor with multiple sclerosis.

V usage is TRBV30 and J usage is TRBJ2-7; D unclear. Trimming took 1 base from V and 1 from J, leaving 5 bases between them. This CDR3 comprises 12 residues. Germline V gives CDR1 GTSNPN, CDR2 SVGIG (reference sequence). The CDR3 here is CAWSDLSYEQYF. In DNA form, the CDR3 reads TGTGCCTGGAGTGACCTTTCCTACGAGCAGTACTTC.

The genes are TRBV29-1 and TRBJ2-7, with a weak D call TRBD2 (5 bases). CDR1 and CDR2 from the germline V gene are SQVTM and ANQGSEA. CDR3 size: 11 residues. Deletions cut 4 bases from V and 6 bases from J, with 10 bases between. CDR3 sequence reads: CSVAWGAEQYF. In DNA form, the CDR3 reads TGCAGCGTTGCGTGGGGAGCCGAGCAGTACTTC.

J is TRBJ1-1 and V is TRBV29-1, with D possibly matching TRBD1 (5 bases). The V gene's germline CDR1 is SQVTM and CDR2 ANQGSEA. This CDR3 is built from 14 residues. V lost 7 bases and J 0 bases, leaving 15 bases between the germline ends. CDR3 sequence (DNA): TGCAGCGCAACGACAGAAACAATGAACACTGAAGCTTTCTTT. It translates to CSATTETMNTEAFF.

The V and J genes are TRBV7-9 and TRBJ2-4; 7 bases agree with TRBD1. This CDR3 has 15 amino acids. CDR1 and CDR2 (germline): SEHNR, FQNEAQ (reference sequence). V was pared by 5 bases and J by 3 bases, with 7 bases of the junction left unmatched. The CDR3 nucleotides read TGTGCCAGCAGCCGAGGGGGCTCGGGCAAAAACATTCAGTACTTC. Protein: CASSRGGSGKNIQYF.

The J gene is TRBJ1-2, the V gene TRBV12-5; 8 bases line up with TRBD1. Germline lookup yields CDR1 LGHNT and CDR2 FRNRAP. The CDR3 covers 14 residues. The J segment lost 6 bases and the V segment lost 0 bases, leaving 3 bases of the junction unmatched. The CDR3 spells CASGLVSGGNGYTF. CDR3 bases: TGTGCTAGTGGTTTGGTATCAGGGGGCAATGGCTACACCTTC.

V and J are TRBV20-1 and TRBJ2-1; 7 nucleotides agree with TRBD2. V shed 6 bases, J shed 1 base, and the junction held 9 bases outside the gene matches. This CDR3 comprises 15 residues. The germline CDR1 and CDR2 sequences are DFQATT and SNEGSKA (reference sequence). The CDR3 nucleotides read TGCAGTGCCCAAAGTGGGAGGGGTTCCTACAATGAGCAGTTCTTC. It specifies CSAQSGRGSYNEQFF.

This chain uses TRBV29-1 with TRBJ2-3, with TRBD2 matching over 7 bases. This CDR3 is built from 14 residues. From germline, CDR1 is SQVTM and CDR2 ANQGSEA. The trim removed 8 bases at V and 2 bases at J, leaving 10 bases unmatched. The CDR3 DNA reads as TGCAGCACCGGCCTAGCGGCGAACACAGATACGCAGTATTTT. It translates to CSTGLAANTDTQYF.

V is TRBV5-1 and J is TRBJ2-7, with 14 bases aligning to TRBD2. CDR1 SGHRS and CDR2 YFSETQ come from the germline V gene. Germline trimming cut 2 bases from V and 1 base from J; bases unmatched to any gene: 2. The CDR3 runs 16 residues. This CDR3 reads CASSFGTSGGSYEQYF. The CDR3, as DNA: TGCGCCAGCAGCTTTGGGACTAGCGGGGGATCCTACGAGCAGTACTTC.

The rearrangement links TRBV18 to TRBJ2-1; TRBD2 is a possible D gene (6 bases). V dropped 2 bases and J dropped 7 bases, with 6 bases sitting between them. This CDR3 has 12 residues. Per germline, CDR1 KGHSH and CDR2 LQKENI. The CDR3 loop reads CASSPSGNEQFF. CDR3 coding DNA: TGTGCCAGCTCACCAAGCGGGAATGAGCAGTTCTTC.

The rearrangement uses TRBV2 and TRBJ2-7; D remains ambiguous. The CDR3 contains 14 residues. The germline CDR1 and CDR2 sequences are SNHLY and FYNNEI. V lost 0 bases, J lost 5 bases, and 11 bases lay in between. The CDR3 loop reads CASSEAHVVDEQYF. The CDR3 coding sequence is TGTGCCAGCAGTGAAGCACATGTTGTCGACGAGCAGTACTTC.

The rearrangement links TRBV5-1 to TRBJ2-5; D not resolved. The V end was cut by 0 bases, the J end by 5 bases, with 11 bases between. The germline gives CDR1 SGHRS, CDR2 YFSETQ. CDR3 length equals 14 residues. The CDR3 DNA sequence: TGCGCCAGCAGCTTGGCTCTGGTGGGGGAGACCCAGTACTTC. It translates to CASSLALVGETQYF.

Written as DNA, the CDR3 is TGTGCCAGCAGCTTACTAGGACAGGAGCCCTACGAGCAGTACTTC. Translated: CASSLLGQEPYEQYF. The chain joins TRBV14 to TRBJ2-7, with 7 bases that match TRBD1. The CDR3 has 15 amino acids. Trimming at V came to 5 bases and at J to 2 bases, leaving 9 bases not matched to a gene. The germline V gene encodes CDR1 SGHDN and CDR2 FVKESK. The whole variable domain, remainder taken from reference TRBV14 and TRBJ2-7, is EAGVTQFPSHSVIEKGQTVTLRCDPISGHDNLYWYRRVMGKEIKFLLHFVKESKQDESGMPNNRFLAERTGGTYSTLKVQPAELEDSGVYFCASSLLGQEPYEQYFGPGTRLTVT.

Remarks on this clonotype: At one of its ends the junction is not consistent with the germline gene, which may arise from a read error. The V call is TRBV7-7, the J call TRBJ2-5; D is undetermined. The CDR3 length is 15 residues. CDR1 SSHAT and CDR2 FNYEAQ come from the germline V gene (reference sequence). In DNA, the CDR3 is TGTGCTAGCAGCCCCCCCGGGCCCTTGGGGGAGACCCAGTACTTC. Translating gives CASSPPGPLGETQYF.

The chain uses TRBV24-1 and TRBJ2-3; D is undetermined. The germline V gene encodes CDR1 KGHDR and CDR2 SFDVKD. V was cut by 5 bases and J by 2 bases, with 4 bases left in between. CDR3 length: 12 amino acids. The CDR3 loop is CATSGDTDTQYF. The CDR3 DNA sequence: TGTGCCACCAGTGGGGACACAGATACGCAGTATTTT.

The V gene is TRBV7-9, the J gene TRBJ2-3; TRBD2 agrees at 12 bases. This CDR3 region has 16 residues. Per the germline V gene, CDR1 is SEHNR and CDR2 is FQNEAQ (reference sequence). V shed 4 bases and J 6 bases; nucleotides not matched to a gene: 8. Written as DNA, the CDR3 is TGTGCCAGCAGCTCCGGACTAGCGGGGAACCGGGATACGCAGTATTTT. The encoded protein is CASSSGLAGNRDTQYF.

This rearrangement joins TRBV4-2 to TRBJ1-5; 7 positions agree with TRBD1. Per germline, CDR1 LGHNA and CDR2 YNFKEQ. V shed 0 bases and J 7 bases; nucleotides not matched to a gene: 6. This CDR3 is built from 15 residues. For the CDR3, the DNA is TGTGCCAGCAGCCAAGATCGACAGGGTGGGCAGCCCCAGCATTTT. Protein sequence: CASSQDRQGGQPQHF.

This chain joins TRBV3-1 and TRBJ2-2; D ambiguous. Trimming removed 8 bases from V and 8 bases from J, with 12 bases in between. Germline assignment: CDR1 LGHDT and CDR2 YNNKEL (reference sequence). CDR3 length: 12 amino acids. CDR3 nucleotide sequence: TGTGCCAGCGAAGGGTCGACTGGGGAGCTGTTTTTT. Its protein is CASEGSTGELFF.

V is TRBV12-3 or TRBV12-4 and J is TRBJ1-2; tentatively, D is TRBD1 (5 bases). Deletions cut 0 bases from V and 8 bases from J, with 13 bases between. The CDR3 runs 14 residues. CDR3 sequence: CASSLAGPAGGYTF. The DNA for the CDR3 is TGTGCCAGCAGTTTAGCGGGGCCCGCGGGAGGCTACACCTTC.

The chain employs TRBV6-1 and TRBJ2-7; 9 positions match TRBD1. V lost 6 bases and J lost 3; bases outside the gene matches: 12. Germline-derived CDR1 and CDR2 are MNHNS and SASEGT. This CDR3 has 16 amino acids. DNA for the CDR3: TGTGCCAGCAGGAGGATACAGGGGGCGACGGGCTACGAGCAGTACTTC. Protein product: CASRRIQGATGYEQYF.

The chain uses TRBV15 and TRBJ2-7; possible D gene TRBD2, 5 bases. The CDR3 is made up of 14 amino acids. Germline-derived CDR1 and CDR2 are LNHNV and YYDKDF (reference sequence). Trimming cost V 0 bases and J 4 bases, with 10 bases left between them. The CDR3 bases are TGTGCCACCAGCAGAGATGAGGGTCAGTACGAGCAGTACTTC. Encoded protein: CATSRDEGQYEQYF. The full variable domain, rest sourced from reference TRBV15 and TRBJ2-7, is DAMVIQNPRYQVTQFGKPVTLSCSQTLNHNVMYWYQQKSSQAPKLLFHYYDKDFNNEADTPDNFQSRRPNTSFCFLDIRSPGLGDTAMYLCATSRDEGQYEQYFGPGTRLTVT.

The chain links TRBV3-1 to TRBJ2-3, with TRBD2 matching 7 bases. The CDR3 is made up of 15 amino acids. J lost 5 bases, V lost 7 bases, and 12 bases had no gene match. The germline V gene encodes CDR1 LGHDT and CDR2 YNNKEL (reference sequence). This chain's CDR3 is CASTSQGGSGDTQYF. The DNA for the CDR3 is TGTGCCAGCACCTCCCAAGGCGGGAGCGGAGATACGCAGTATTTT.

The chain has TRBV30 and TRBJ2-2; unclear D gene. Trimming left V 4 bases short and J 1 base short, with 13 bases between. The length of the CDR3 is 15 residues. CDR1 GTSNPN and CDR2 SVGIG come from the germline V gene (reference sequence). The CDR3 loop is CAWISGALNTGELFF. CDR3 in DNA: TGTGCCTGGATCTCTGGAGCCTTGAACACCGGGGAGCTGTTTTTT.

The rearrangement uses TRBV20-1 and TRBJ2-3; D perhaps matches TRBD2 (5 bases). Trimming left V 3 bases short and J 8 bases short, with 15 bases between. The CDR3 runs 13 residues. The germline gives CDR1 DFQATT, CDR2 SNEGSKA (reference sequence). The CDR3 sequence is CSASVPSTSTQYF. In DNA form, the CDR3 reads TGCAGTGCTAGTGTCCCTAGTACTAGTACGCAGTATTTT.

J is TRBJ2-1 and V is TRBV20-1; D gene ambiguous. Germline CDR1 DFQATT, CDR2 SNEGSKA (reference sequence). There are 12 residues in the CDR3. Trimming removed 4 bases at V and 7 bases at J, with 11 bases between. CDR3 sequence: CSAIEGWNEQFF. CDR3 in DNA: TGCAGTGCTATTGAAGGCTGGAATGAGCAGTTCTTC.

The V and J genes are TRBV23-1 and TRBJ2-7; D remains ambiguous. TRBV23-1 is flagged as an ORF with uncertain function. V was shortened by 3 bases and J by 6 bases, with 15 bases between the two germline ends. The CDR3 spans 14 residues. CDR3 loop: CASSHWLRVGEQYF. Here the CDR3 DNA reads TGCGCCAGCAGTCATTGGTTAAGGGTCGGCGAGCAGTACTTC.